The 21 T cell receptor beta chains presented below share a single source sample, sequenced in a study of PD-1 blockade in classical Hodgkin lymphoma. Time point defined: newly diagnosed, previously untreated cHL patient sample. Libraries were prepared by immunoSEQ multiplex PCR; TCRdb keeps only in-frame clonotypes and omits some of them. The sample holds 30,000 or so clones, approximately 90% seen once. The source material was peripheral blood mononuclear cells (PBMCs). These TCRs come from a human donor with classical Hodgkin lymphoma.

This sequence joins TRBV9 and TRBJ2-1; maybe TRBD2 (5 bases). CDR3 size: 15 residues. V was cut by 2 bases and J by 4 bases, with 13 bases left in between. The germline gives CDR1 SGDLS, CDR2 YYNGEE. The CDR3 sequence: CASSVFSEEYNEQFF. The CDR3 nucleotides are TGTGCCAGCAGCGTTTTCTCGGAGGAATACAATGAGCAGTTCTTC.

V usage is TRBV19 and J usage is TRBJ1-1; D might be TRBD1 (5 bases). This CDR3 is built from 15 residues. Germline V gene lookup returns CDR1 LNHDA and CDR2 SQIVND (reference sequence). V lost 5 bases to trimming and J lost 5 bases, with 18 bases between them. The CDR3 spells CASSDALGGVTEAFF. The CDR3 DNA follows: TGTGCCAGTAGTGACGCCTTGGGGGGGGTGACTGAAGCTTTCTTT.

This chain links TRBV11-3 with TRBJ2-5, with no clear D. The CDR3 has 13 residues. Germline CDR1 is SGHNT and CDR2 is YENEEA. The V gene lost 1 base and the J gene lost 0 bases, with 3 bases spanning the gap. CDR3 amino acids: CASSLADQETQYF. CDR3 nucleotide sequence: TGTGCCAGCAGCTTAGCGGACCAAGAGACCCAGTACTTC.

V usage is TRBV9 and J usage is TRBJ2-3; 8 bases align to TRBD1. CDR3 length: 15 residues. Germline V gene lookup returns CDR1 SGDLS and CDR2 YYNGEE. V was clipped by 4 bases and J by 1 base; unmatched bases: 5. CDR3 in amino acids: CASSFETGGTDTQYF. DNA of the CDR3: TGTGCCAGCAGCTTTGAGACAGGGGGCACAGATACGCAGTATTTT. The complete variable domain, with remaining parts taken from reference TRBV9 and TRBJ2-3, reads DSGVTQTPKHLITATGQRVTLRCSPRSGDLSVYWYQQSLDQGLQFLIQYYNGEERAKGNILERFSAQQFPDLHSELNLSSLELGDSALYFCASSFETGGTDTQYFGPGTRLTVL.

The V and J genes are TRBV7-9 and TRBJ2-7; 9 nucleotides line up with TRBD1. The junction had 3 bases not matched to a gene; V was cut back by 6 bases and J by 6 bases. The CDR3 is 12 residues long. Germline CDR1 is SEHNR and CDR2 is FQNEAQ (reference sequence). This CDR3 reads CASRRTGVEQYF. The CDR3 region has the DNA TGTGCCAGCAGGCGGACAGGGGTCGAGCAGTACTTC.

This clone was recorded only once. The chain employs TRBV10-1 and TRBJ2-7; TRBD1 agrees at 8 bases. Germline lookup yields CDR1 WNHNN and CDR2 SYGVQD (reference sequence). Trimming cost V 5 bases and J 4 bases; bases outside gene matches: 10. This CDR3 region has 15 residues. CDR3 sequence: CASSNPGTGLYEQYF. DNA of the CDR3: TGCGCCAGCAGTAATCCCGGGACAGGCTTGTACGAGCAGTACTTC.

The V gene is TRBV6-5, the J gene TRBJ1-4; 7 bases fit TRBD1. Trimming took 0 bases from V and 11 from J; bases not matched to a gene: 6. CDR1 and CDR2 (germline): MNHEY, SVGAGI. The CDR3 loop spans 14 amino acids. The CDR3 loop reads CASSYSGARGKLFF. CDR3 DNA sequence: TGTGCCAGCAGTTACTCTGGGGCCAGGGGGAAACTGTTTTTT.

CDR3 in DNA: TGTGCCAGCAGTTTACAGGGTGCCAATCAGCCCCAGCATTTT. Protein product: CASSLQGANQPQHF. The V gene is TRBV28, the J gene TRBJ1-5; a possible D gene is TRBD1 (5 bases). This CDR3 comprises 14 residues. Per germline, CDR1 MDHEN and CDR2 SYDVKM. Trimming took 2 bases from V and 3 from J, leaving 8 bases between them. The full variable domain, its missing parts supplied by reference TRBV28 and TRBJ1-5, is DVKVTQSSRYLVKRTGEKVFLECVQDMDHENMFWYRQDPGLGLRLIYFSYDVKMKEKGDIPEGYSVSREKKERFSLILESASTNQTSMYLCASSLQGANQPQHFGDGTRLSIL.

This rearrangement joins TRBV28 to TRBJ2-7; TRBD2 aligns across 9 bases. In germline, CDR1 is MDHEN, CDR2 SYDVKM. V was pared by 7 bases and J by 5 bases, with 9 bases of the junction left unmatched. The CDR3 totals 14 residues. CDR3 residues: CASIYSGRSHEQYF. In nucleotides, the CDR3 is TGTGCCAGCATTTATAGCGGGAGAAGCCACGAGCAGTACTTC.

V usage is TRBV10-1 and J usage is TRBJ2-7, with D possibly matching TRBD2 (5 bases). The CDR3 loop spans 14 amino acids. Looked up from germline, CDR1 is WNHNN and CDR2 is SYGVQD (reference sequence). V lost 4 bases and J 0 bases, leaving 10 bases between the germline ends. CDR3 in DNA: TGCGCCAGCAGTGGAGCGGATCTCTCCTACGAGCAGTACTTC. Residues: CASSGADLSYEQYF.

This clone has only a few counts. This chain links TRBV7-2 with TRBJ1-1; D is unresolved. The V end was cut by 3 bases, the J end by 0 bases, with 8 bases between. The CDR3 runs to 14 residues. Germline V lookup: CDR1 SGHTA, CDR2 FQGNSA. The CDR3 DNA is TGTGCCAGCAGCTTGGCAGCTCTGAACACTGAAGCTTTCTTT. The encoded protein is CASSLAALNTEAFF.

The chain employs TRBV28 and TRBJ2-7; TRBD1 matches at 7 bases. Germline V gene data show CDR1 as MDHEN and CDR2 as SYDVKM. CDR3 length equals 14 residues. Trimming removed 10 bases from V and 0 bases from J; junction bases left unmatched: 9. DNA of the CDR3: TGTGCCATCAACCGGGACAGAAGCTCCTACGAGCAGTACTTC. Residues: CAINRDRSSYEQYF.

As for this clone: Other DNA variants within this sample encode the same CDR3. The gene calls are TRBV5-1 and TRBJ1-2; D may be TRBD1 (6 bases). Germline V gene lookup returns CDR1 SGHRS and CDR2 YFSETQ. CDR3 length equals 15 residues. The V end lost 4 bases, the J end lost 3 bases, and 16 bases lay between the germline ends. The CDR3 loop is CASSAPGGPHYGYTF. Written as DNA, the CDR3 is TGCGCCAGCAGCGCCCCCGGGGGGCCCCACTATGGCTACACCTTC. Full variable domain (outside the CDR3, taken from reference TRBV5-1 and TRBJ1-2): KAGVTQTPRYLIKTRGQQVTLSCSPISGHRSVSWYQQTPGQGLQFLFEYFSETQRNKGNFPGRFSGRQFSNSRSEMNVSTLELGDSALYLCASSAPGGPHYGYTFGSGTRLTVV.

The V and J genes are TRBV7-2 and TRBJ1-2; 7 bases agree with TRBD1. This CDR3 comprises 14 residues. Germline CDR1 SGHTA, CDR2 FQGNSA. The junction had 6 bases not matched to a gene; V was cut back by 5 bases and J by 3 bases. The CDR3 spells CASSPGGWDYGYTF. CDR3 bases: TGTGCCAGCAGCCCAGGGGGATGGGACTATGGCTACACCTTC.

This clone was observed once. J is TRBJ1-3 and V is TRBV10-3; 8 bases agree with TRBD1. V dropped 5 bases and J dropped 3; count of bases not matched to a gene: 6. The germline CDR1 and CDR2 sequences are ENHRY and SYGVKD. The CDR3 is made up of 15 amino acids. The DNA for the CDR3 is TGTGCCATCAGTCTGACAGGGGTACGTGGAAACACCATATATTTT. As protein: CAISLTGVRGNTIYF.

The chain has TRBV7-7 and TRBJ2-1; 7 nucleotides agree with TRBD1. The J segment lost 8 bases and the V segment lost 1 base, leaving 8 bases of the junction unmatched. Germline-derived CDR1 and CDR2 are SSHAT and FNYEAQ (reference sequence). CDR3 size: 15 residues. CDR3 in amino acids: CASSLGTGSMDEQFF. The DNA of the CDR3 is TGTGCCAGCAGCTTAGGGACAGGCTCGATGGATGAGCAGTTCTTC.

The rearrangement uses TRBV7-8 and TRBJ2-7; 13 bases fit TRBD2. The CDR3 extends over 18 amino acids. The V and J ends lost 1 base and 0 bases, in that order; junction bases with no gene match: 6. Looked up from germline, CDR1 is SGHVS and CDR2 is FQNEAQ. CDR3 sequence: CASSLVWTSGGSSYEQYF. DNA of the CDR3: TGTGCCAGCAGCTTAGTGTGGACTAGCGGGGGAAGCTCCTACGAGCAGTACTTC.

The CDR3: CASSVAGANQPQHF. CDR3 bases: TGTGCCAGCAGCGTGGCGGGGGCCAATCAGCCCCAGCATTTT. J is TRBJ1-5 and V is TRBV9, with D possibly matching TRBD1 (6 bases). Germline lookup yields CDR1 SGDLS and CDR2 YYNGEE. The CDR3 is 14 residues long. V lost 2 bases and J lost 3, with 9 bases in between.

The chain couples TRBV28 to TRBJ2-7; 8 bases align to TRBD1. This CDR3 contains 14 residues. Germline V gene lookup returns CDR1 MDHEN and CDR2 SYDVKM. V gave up 2 bases and J gave up 5 bases; unmatched junction bases: 5. In nucleotides, the CDR3 is TGTGCCAGCAGTTTACCAGGGGGCAGGAACGAGCAGTACTTC. This sequence encodes CASSLPGGRNEQYF.

The rearrangement uses TRBV6-5 and TRBJ2-5; unclear D gene. Germline V CDR1 and CDR2: MNHEY, SVGAGI. The CDR3 totals 15 residues. The ends were cut back, 2 bases at V and 1 base at J, with 11 bases in the middle. The CDR3 region has the DNA TGTGCCAGCAGTTACGAAGTTTCCATCCAAGAGACCCAGTACTTC. Its protein product is CASSYEVSIQETQYF.

The table lists this clone with a count of one. The chain uses TRBV2 and TRBJ2-7; 7 bases match TRBD1. CDR3 length: 14 residues. The ends lost 4 bases at V and 2 bases at J; junction bases unmatched: 5. Germline CDR1 and CDR2: SNHLY and FYNNEI. This chain's CDR3 is CASSVGGQAYEQYF. CDR3 DNA: TGTGCCAGCAGTGTAGGGGGCCAGGCCTACGAGCAGTACTTC.